This T cell receptor beta chain is from a study of blood T cell repertoires in COVID-19. Study-wide context: From the United States, Italy and Spain came samples of acute and convalescent COVID-19. Nucleic acid was either cDNA or gDNA, and it came from T cells, B-cell-depleted T cells, or PBMCs.

In the original processing: Reference gene primers were amplified, and this amplification served to estimate nucleated cell counts. Libraries were prepared by immunoSEQ multiplex PCR; TCRdb keeps only in-frame clonotypes and omits some of them. Clonal size and the V and J genes are those of that table, whereas D and trimming came from the DNA. The sample lists 150,000 to 200,000 clones; roughly 87% were seen once. The sample consisted of peripheral blood. The TCR was taken from a woman between 50 and 59 years old with acute or convalescent COVID-19.

CDR3 DNA sequence: TGTGCCAGCAGCTTAGTTCCCGACTATGGCTACACCTTC. As protein: CASSLVPDYGYTF. The rearrangement links TRBV7-2 to TRBJ1-2; D uncertain. Germline V gene lookup returns CDR1 SGHTA and CDR2 FQGNSA. The CDR3 loop spans 13 amino acids. V was clipped by 1 base and J by 3 bases, with 6 bases between them.